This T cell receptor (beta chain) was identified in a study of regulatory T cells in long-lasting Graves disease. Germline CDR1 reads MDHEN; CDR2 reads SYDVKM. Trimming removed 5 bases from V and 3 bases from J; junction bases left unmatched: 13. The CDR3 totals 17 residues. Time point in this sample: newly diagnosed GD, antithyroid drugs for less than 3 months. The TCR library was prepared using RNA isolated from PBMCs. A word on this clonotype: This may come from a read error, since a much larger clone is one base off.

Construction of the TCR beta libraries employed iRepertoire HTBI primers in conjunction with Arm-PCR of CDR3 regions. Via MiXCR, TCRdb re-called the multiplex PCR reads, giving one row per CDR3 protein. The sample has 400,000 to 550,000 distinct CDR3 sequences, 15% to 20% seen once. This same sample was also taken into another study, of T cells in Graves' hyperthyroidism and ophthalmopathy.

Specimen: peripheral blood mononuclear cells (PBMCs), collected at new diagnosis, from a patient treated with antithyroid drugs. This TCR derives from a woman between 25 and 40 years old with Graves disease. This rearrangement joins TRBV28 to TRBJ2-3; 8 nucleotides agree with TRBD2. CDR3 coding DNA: TGTGCCAGCAGTGATAGCTATATTCGCGGGGGGACAGATACGCAGTATTTT. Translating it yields CASSDSYIRGGTDTQYF.